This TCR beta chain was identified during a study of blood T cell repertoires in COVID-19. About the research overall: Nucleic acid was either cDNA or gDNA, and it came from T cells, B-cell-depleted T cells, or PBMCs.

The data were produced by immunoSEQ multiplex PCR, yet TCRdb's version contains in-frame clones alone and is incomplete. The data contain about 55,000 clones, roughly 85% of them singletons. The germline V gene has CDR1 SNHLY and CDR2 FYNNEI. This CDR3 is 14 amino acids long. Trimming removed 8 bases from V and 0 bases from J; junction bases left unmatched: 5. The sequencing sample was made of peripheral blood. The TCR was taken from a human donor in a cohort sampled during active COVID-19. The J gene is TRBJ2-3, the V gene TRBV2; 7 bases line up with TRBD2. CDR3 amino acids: CASSAGISTDTQYF. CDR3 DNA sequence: TGTGCCAGCTCAGCGGGGATAAGCACAGATACGCAGTATTTT. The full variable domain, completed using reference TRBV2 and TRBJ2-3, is EPEVTQTPSHQVTQMGQEVILRCVPISNHLYFYWYRQILGQKVEFLVSFYNNEISEKSEIFDDQFSVERPDGSNFTLKIRSTKLEDSAMYFCASSAGISTDTQYFGPGTRLTVL.